These 22 T cell receptor beta chains were sequenced from one sample in a study of blood T cell repertoires in COVID-19. Assay used: immunoSEQ multiplex PCR; TCRdb lists only in-frame clones, some missing. The sample has some 100,000 clones, 75% to 90% seen once; the top ten hold around 1.5%. Sequencing was performed on peripheral blood. The origin of the receptors is a human donor with active COVID-19. The donor label of this sample is uncertain.

The chain couples TRBV28 to TRBJ2-3; TRBD2 matches at 9 bases. Germline CDR1 MDHEN, CDR2 SYDVKM. Trimming took 7 bases from V and 5 from J; bases not matched to a gene: 7. The CDR3 contains 14 residues. Here the CDR3 reads CASKAGGSGDTQYF. The CDR3 region has the DNA TGTGCCAGCAAGGCGGGGGGGTCCGGAGATACGCAGTATTTT.

The V and J genes are TRBV28 and TRBJ1-1, with 7 bases lining up with TRBD1. The V gene end was trimmed by 4 bases and the J gene end by 6 bases; junction bases not matched to a gene: 20. The CDR3 extends over 18 amino acids. Germline V gene sequence: CDR1 MDHEN, CDR2 SYDVKM. The CDR3 DNA is TGTGCCAGCAGTTCCGTACAGGGACAGCCAGAGGGAATAGCTGAAGCTTTCTTT. Its translation is CASSSVQGQPEGIAEAFF.

The gene calls are TRBV9 and TRBJ2-7; D is perhaps TRBD1 (6 bases). The CDR3 has 14 residues. Germline V gene lookup returns CDR1 SGDLS and CDR2 YYNGEE. V lost 3 bases and J 6 bases, leaving 16 bases between the germline ends. The CDR3 is CASSGSGPGVEQYF. DNA of the CDR3: TGTGCCAGCAGCGGTTCCGGGCCAGGGGTCGAGCAGTACTTC.

The chain combines TRBV19 with TRBJ2-2; 12 bases line up with TRBD2. The CDR3 covers 15 residues. Germline V gene data show CDR1 as LNHDA and CDR2 as SQIVND (reference sequence). With V trimmed by 6 bases and J by 7 bases, 6 bases remained unmatched. The CDR3 bases are TGTGCCAGTAGCTCTAGCGGGGGGGCTAGCGGGGAGCTGTTTTTT. Its translation: CASSSSGGASGELFF.

The chain recombines TRBV4-3 with TRBJ1-4, with 7 nucleotides matching TRBD1. Germline V lookup: CDR1 LGHNA, CDR2 YSLEER. The CDR3 contains 16 residues. With V trimmed by 1 base and J by 8 bases, 10 bases remained unmatched. The CDR3 reads CASSQVPGRGNEKLFF. CDR3 nucleotide sequence: TGCGCCAGCAGCCAAGTCCCGGGCAGGGGGAACGAAAAACTGTTTTTT.

The gene calls are TRBV28 and TRBJ2-5; 14 bases agree with TRBD2. V shed 5 bases and J 3 bases; nucleotides not matched to a gene: 14. The germline V gene has CDR1 MDHEN and CDR2 SYDVKM. The CDR3 totals 19 residues. The CDR3 spells CASSLTRTSGGLRKETQYF. The CDR3 coding sequence is TGTGCCAGCAGTCTTACCCGGACTAGCGGGGGGCTTAGAAAAGAGACCCAGTACTTC.

The rearrangement uses TRBV7-2 and TRBJ1-2, with unresolved D. The CDR3 totals 11 residues. Germline V lookup: CDR1 SGHTA, CDR2 FQGNSA. V shed 2 bases and J shed 7 bases, with 5 bases lying between them. In DNA, the CDR3 is TGTGCCAGCAGCTTATTCTCTGGCTACACCTTC. Residues: CASSLFSGYTF.

The chain links TRBV19 to TRBJ1-5; 9 positions match TRBD1. Germline V gene sequence: CDR1 LNHDA, CDR2 SQIVND (reference sequence). The V gene end was trimmed by 4 bases and the J gene end by 3 bases; junction bases not matched to a gene: 7. CDR3 length equals 16 residues. CDR3 nucleotide sequence: TGTGCCAGTAGTAGGGGTGACAGGGGGAACAATCAGCCCCAGCATTTT. Translation: CASSRGDRGNNQPQHF.

In DNA, the CDR3 is TGTGCCAGCAGCTTACCTAGCGGGGGGCTTCAGGAGACCCAGTACTTC. Translation: CASSLPSGGLQETQYF. The chain carries TRBV7-9 and TRBJ2-5; 11 positions agree with TRBD2. The CDR3 is made up of 16 amino acids. V was clipped by 2 bases and J by 5 bases; unmatched bases: 7. Germline CDR1 and CDR2: SEHNR and FQNEAQ (reference sequence).

J is TRBJ2-7 and V is TRBV12-3 or TRBV12-4; perhaps TRBD1 as D (7 bases). Trimming stripped 2 bases from V and 12 bases from J, with 17 bases between. CDR3 length equals 13 residues. The CDR3, as DNA: TGTGCCAGCAGTTTATCGGGCCAGGGGGACTGGTACTTC. This sequence encodes CASSLSGQGDWYF.

This chain connects TRBV10-3 to TRBJ1-2; 8 bases match TRBD1. The CDR3 contains 13 residues. J lost 5 bases, V lost 6 bases, and 5 bases had no gene match. CDR1 and CDR2 (germline): ENHRY, SYGVKD. CDR3 residues: CAIRPTGEYGYTF. CDR3 DNA: TGTGCCATCAGACCGACAGGGGAGTATGGCTACACCTTC.

V usage is TRBV19 and J usage is TRBJ2-7; the match to TRBD1 covers 10 bases. The CDR3 runs to 13 residues. V shed 5 bases and J 6 bases; nucleotides not matched to a gene: 4. Germline CDR1 and CDR2: LNHDA and SQIVND (reference sequence). CDR3 amino acids: CASSRQGAVEQYF. The CDR3 nucleotides are TGTGCCAGTAGTCGACAGGGGGCAGTCGAGCAGTACTTC.

The chain links TRBV13 to TRBJ2-2, with 11 bases matching TRBD2. The germline CDR1 and CDR2 sequences are PRHDT and FYEKMQ (reference sequence). After removal of 11 bases from V and 0 bases from J, the junction contained 8 bases not matched to a gene. This CDR3 has 16 amino acids. The CDR3, as DNA: TGTGCCGCAGGGCTAGCGGGGGGTGCGAACACCGGGGAGCTGTTTTTT. The encoded protein is CAAGLAGGANTGELFF.

V gene TRBV4-1 combines with J gene TRBJ2-7, with 7 bases identical to TRBD1. CDR1 and CDR2 from the germline V gene are MGHRA and YSYEKL. The J segment lost 2 bases and the V segment lost 4 bases, leaving 5 bases of the junction unmatched. The CDR3 extends over 14 amino acids. The CDR3 sequence: CASSLRTGPYEQYF. The CDR3 DNA reads TGCGCCAGCAGCCTAAGGACAGGACCCTACGAGCAGTACTTC.

This chain uses TRBV24-1 with TRBJ2-5; tentatively, D is TRBD1 (5 bases). Trimming shortened V by 4 bases and J by 4 bases, and 9 bases separated the two germline ends. This CDR3 is 13 amino acids long. From germline, CDR1 is KGHDR and CDR2 SFDVKD. The CDR3 protein is CATSEQGGETQYF. In nucleotides, the CDR3 is TGTGCCACCAGTGAGCAGGGTGGAGAGACCCAGTACTTC.

The chain is built from TRBV18 and TRBJ1-3; 8 bases map to TRBD1. Trimming at V came to 6 bases and at J to 0 bases, leaving 10 bases not matched to a gene. From germline, CDR1 is KGHSH and CDR2 LQKENI. This CDR3 has 17 residues. In DNA form, the CDR3 reads TGTGCCAGCTCCTACCTGGGACAGGACCACTCTGGAAACACCATATATTTT. This gives the protein CASSYLGQDHSGNTIYF.

The rearrangement uses TRBV18 and TRBJ1-3; TRBD1 agrees at 10 bases. V dropped 5 bases and J dropped 0; count of bases not matched to a gene: 19. CDR1 is KGHSH, CDR2 LQKENI, per germline. The CDR3 contains 21 residues. CDR3 DNA sequence: TGTGCCAGCTCATCACGCCATGCCGGGACAGGGGCCGTACTCTCTGGAAACACCATATATTTT. Residues: CASSSRHAGTGAVLSGNTIYF. The full variable domain, rest sourced from reference TRBV18 and TRBJ1-3, is NAGVMQNPRHLVRRRGQEARLRCSPMKGHSHVYWYRQLPEEGLKFMVYLQKENIIDESGMPKERFSAEFPKEGPSILRIQQVVRGDSAAYFCASSSRHAGTGAVLSGNTIYFGEGSWLTVV.

This chain uses TRBV7-2 with TRBJ1-5; the D is unclear. V lost 1 base, J lost 6 bases, and 13 bases lay in between. CDR1 is SGHTA and CDR2 is FQGNSA in the germline V gene. This CDR3 is 15 amino acids long. Here the CDR3 reads CASSLVQLQTQPQHF. The DNA of the CDR3 is TGTGCCAGCAGCTTAGTTCAGTTGCAAACTCAGCCCCAGCATTTT.

The chain combines TRBV7-9 with TRBJ1-4, with 9 bases that match TRBD1. Germline V gives CDR1 SEHNR, CDR2 FQNEAQ (reference sequence). Trimming took 3 bases from V and 0 from J; bases not matched to a gene: 2. This CDR3 contains 16 residues. The CDR3 coding sequence is TGTGCCAGCAGCTTGGGACAGGGCTCAACTAATGAAAAACTGTTTTTT. Translating it yields CASSLGQGSTNEKLFF.

The sample holds one count of this clone. This chain joins TRBV9 and TRBJ1-5; D gene uncertain. Trimming removed 0 bases at V and 4 bases at J, with 17 bases between. The CDR3 spans 17 residues. The germline gives CDR1 SGDLS, CDR2 YYNGEE. The CDR3 here is CASSVGTGPGQNQPQHF. CDR3 bases: TGTGCCAGCAGCGTAGGAACGGGTCCTGGCCAGAATCAGCCCCAGCATTTT.

The chain carries TRBV4-3 and TRBJ2-3, with 7 bases matching TRBD2. The J segment lost 5 bases and the V segment lost 0 bases, leaving 11 bases of the junction unmatched. Germline CDR1 is LGHNA and CDR2 is YSLEER. This CDR3 spans 17 amino acids. This CDR3 reads CASSQDLTSVRIDTQYF. CDR3 coding DNA: TGCGCCAGCAGCCAAGATCTTACTAGCGTCCGGATAGATACGCAGTATTTT.

The sample holds one count of this clone. CDR3 in DNA: TGTGCCAGCAGCTTAGGACAGGGCGTCTATGGCTACACCTTC. Its protein product is CASSLGQGVYGYTF. V gene TRBV7-9 combines with J gene TRBJ1-2; 7 bases match TRBD1. The ends lost 1 base at V and 4 bases at J; junction bases unmatched: 3. CDR1 and CDR2 from the germline V gene are SEHNR and FQNEAQ (reference sequence). The CDR3 is 14 amino acids.